This T cell receptor beta chain stems from a study of response to subunit inactivated influenza vaccine. Study results and caveats: Researchers suggested that each seasonal influenza vaccination recruits few new T cells.

As for this clonotype: Its antigen is not known.

The CDR3 consists of 15 residues. CDR1 and CDR2 from the germline V gene are MGHRA and YSYEKL. V lost 0 bases, J lost 4 bases, and 5 bases stayed unmatched. TCRdb re-called the RT-PCR reads with MiXCR, one entry per CDR3 protein. The table records about 240,000 distinct CDR3 sequences, less than 15% of them present only once. The source is a man aged 45-65 years who received an inactivated influenza vaccine. The sequencing here drew on non-naive T cells sorted from PBMCs, taken 14 to 15 days before vaccination. J is TRBJ1-1 and V is TRBV4-1; 7 bases map to TRBD1. The CDR3 DNA sequence: TGCGCCAGCAGCCAAGAAGAGGGGGCAGGCACTGAAGCTTTCTTT. It is translated as CASSQEEGAGTEAFF.